Detailed here is one T cell receptor beta chain. In this sample, this clonotype turned up many times. The clone's antigen remains unknown. Base qualities are not at hand, and no much larger clone is one base apart. TCR beta CDR3 regions were amplified from RNA transcripts. The TCR CDR3 was subjected to a first round of RT-PCR using the HTBI primer set and the Qiagen OneStep RT-PCR kit. The libraries were constructed in a second round of multiplex PCR and then size-selected and purified. The libraries were sequenced on an Illumina HiSeq2000 using paired-end 100 bp reads. Per the source publication's procedure: SOAPnuke was used to process the raw data, removing reads that contained adapters or uncalled bases, had a mean Phred below 15, or lacked an exact match to the constant primer or identifier. COPE v1.2.5 was used to merge the high-quality paired reads, and each unique nucleotide sequence was defined as a clonotype. MiTCR v1.1 was used to align the clonotypes against IMGT TRBV, TRBD and TRBJ reference segments. The analysis included only V-J combinations with a frequency above 0.0001, which together covered approximately 99% of the repertoires. The TCS score was defined as the ratio of F50 (clonal expansion) to E x V (chaos), calculated using BLOSUM62-based TCRdist between CDR3 peptides within each V-J. Welch's t-statistics and random forest reduced 450 to 600 V-J features to 13, which were used in a naive Bayes classifier (R e1071). The Morisita-Horn index was used to measure how similar the thyroid and blood repertoires were. TCRdb itself trimmed the public reads at Q25 with fastp, ran MiXCR and retained productive beta chains. Identical CDR3 protein sequences are pooled into one entry, listed with their most common genes and DNA. TCRdb, not the original authors, processed these V and J calls. This sample comprises about 660,000 distinct CDR3 sequences, about 45% of them detected only once. The top ten clones comprise less than 9.5% of the sample.

Taken from cysteine to phenylalanine, the CDR3 has 17 residues. This entry keeps only the CDR3 DNA: 51 bases, framed from base 1. According to the germline V gene, CDR1 reads ENHRY and CDR2 reads SYGVKD. Trimming at the junction amounts to 2 bases on V and 8 bases on J, and the germline ends lie 19 bases apart. The data were obtained in a study of T cells in Graves' hyperthyroidism and ophthalmopathy (dated by TCRdb to the late 2010s). Context from the whole study: TCR V-J signatures able to tell the groups apart were searched for in a discovery cohort of some 100 patients, of whom around 43 had Graves' ophthalmopathy and around 56 had stable Graves' hyperthyroidism. Prospective prediction of ophthalmopathy was tested in an independent validation cohort of about 19 hyperthyroidism patients and 17 patients who later progressed to ophthalmopathy. The 95 to 100 discovery patients were randomly divided into training and test sets at a 7:3 ratio. Thyroid tissue and blood T-cell repertoires from several Graves' hyperthyroidism patients were also compared in the study. After sampling, hyperthyroidism patients received methimazole starting at 30 mg daily, and ophthalmopathy patients received high-dose intravenous methylprednisolone. The paper reports TCR Vbeta CDR3 sequencing of 140 or so peripheral blood samples: approximately 41 ophthalmopathy, about 75 hyperthyroidism and around 17 progressor patients.

Findings and caveats that apply to the study as a whole: Sample size was not statistically predetermined, and investigators were not blinded to group allocation. During validation, the model predicted progression to ophthalmopathy a median of around 7 months ahead of onset, with roughly 65% sensitivity and around 72% specificity. Most expanded thyroid clonotypes (frequency above 0.001) were also detected in blood, a finding suggesting that blood repertoires may reflect thyroid immune responses. In cross-validation, a model built on a 13 V-J signature told ophthalmopathy apart from stable hyperthyroidism with just under 90% sensitivity and approximately 81% specificity, and in testing the same model reached 80%/75%.

Any patient with an uncontrolled infection, another autoimmune disease, pregnancy or lactation was excluded. Diagnoses relied on clinical symptoms, serum thyroxine and TRAb, thyroid ultrasound and orbital computed tomography. Trizol reagent was used to extract total RNA, and RNA quality was then checked on an Agilent 2100 Bioanalyzer. The chain links TRBV10-3 with TRBJ2-6, and perhaps TRBD2 as D gene, on 6 matching bases. The TCR originated in an adult man with Graves' disease, either hyperthyroidism or ophthalmopathy (not recorded which). Input material: peripheral blood or thyroid tissue (not recorded which). The CDR3 region has the sequence CAISEPSGGVGTNVLTF. The DNA sequence reads TGTGCCATCAGTGAGCCCTCCGGCGGGGTTGGCACCAACGTCCTGACTTTC.